This T cell receptor beta chain was recorded in a study of cytomegalovirus exposure and HLA in healthy donors. Study information: From HLA-typed donors, an early data release held about 85 million unique TCRs.

13 Jbeta primers and 60 Vbeta primers were used for the PCR. Clones were read by immunoSEQ multiplex PCR, and TCRdb kept only the in-frame ones, dropping some. The data contain some 130,000 clones, about 80% of them seen just once; the ten biggest clones take up over 1%. From germline, CDR1 is LNHDA and CDR2 SQIVND (reference sequence). The CDR3 covers 14 residues. J lost 6 bases, V lost 1 base, and 1 base had no gene match. This clonotype was sampled from a human donor in good health. J is TRBJ2-2 and V is TRBV19, with 8 bases identical to TRBD2. The sequencing input was PBMCs. This chain's CDR3 is CASSIVAGSGELFF. CDR3 coding DNA: TGTGCCAGTAGTATAGTAGCGGGGTCCGGGGAGCTGTTTTTT.